The 13 T cell receptor beta chains below all came from one sample that was sequenced in a study of post-analysis software for immune sequencing data. Regarding the study as a whole: A handful of TRBV segments were significantly more frequent in patients than in controls. TRBV5-6, TRBV5-1 and TRBV20-1 were among these segments.

Their antigens remain unidentified. Sequencing libraries made from TCR beta cDNA carried unique molecular identifiers. TCRdb reprocessed the PCR reads with MiXCR, giving one entry per CDR3 protein. The sample carries 550,000 to 700,000 distinct CDR3 sequences, roughly 45% recorded once. The material sequenced was blood. These receptors were taken from a girl under 18 with multiple sclerosis.

The rearrangement links TRBV6-1 to TRBJ2-5; no definite D call. The end of the DNA fits TRBJ2-7 better, so the J call may be wrong. The CDR3 contains 13 residues. Germline V lookup: CDR1 MNHNS, CDR2 SASEGT. DNA of the CDR3: TGTGCCAGCAGACTGGACCCTACCTACGAGCAGTACGTC. Translation: CASRLDPTYEQYV.

The V gene is TRBV27, the J gene TRBJ2-3; 9 bases align to TRBD2. This CDR3 spans 17 amino acids. Trimming took 0 bases from V and 1 from J; bases not matched to a gene: 5. Per the germline V gene, CDR1 is MNHEY and CDR2 is SMNVEV (reference sequence). The DNA for the CDR3 is TGTGCCAGCAGTTTATCCGCCCGACTAGCGGGCACAGATACGCAGTATTTT. The encoded protein is CASSLSARLAGTDTQYF.

J is TRBJ1-2 and V is TRBV12-3 or TRBV12-4; 9 bases map to TRBD1. The V and J ends lost 4 bases and 7 bases, in that order; junction bases with no gene match: 4. The CDR3 consists of 13 residues. This CDR3 reads CASSSGTGLGYTF. CDR3 DNA: TGTGCCAGCAGTTCGGGGACAGGGCTTGGCTACACCTTC.

This clonotype was found a few times. V and J are TRBV5-1 and TRBJ2-3; no clear D. The V end was cut by 0 bases, the J end by 2 bases, with 19 bases between. The CDR3 is 18 amino acids. Germline loops: CDR1 SGHRS, CDR2 YFSETQ. In DNA, the CDR3 is TGCGCCAGCAGCTTGGCCGCTACCGGGCCCCGATACACAGATACGCAGTATTTT. Encoded protein: CASSLAATGPRYTDTQYF.

The CDR3 DNA reads TGCGCCAGCAGCTTCAGGACAGGGGGAAACTATGGCTACACCTTC. Residues: CASSFRTGGNYGYTF. The V gene is TRBV5-1, the J gene TRBJ1-2; TRBD1 matches at 10 bases. CDR3 size: 15 residues. The germline CDR1 and CDR2 sequences are SGHRS and YFSETQ. Trimming took 2 bases from V and 2 from J; bases not matched to a gene: 3.

This clonotype was recorded at least ten times. The chain recombines TRBV29-1 with TRBJ2-5; D possibly corresponds to TRBD1 (5 bases). In germline, CDR1 is SQVTM, CDR2 ANQGSEA. Trimming shortened V by 8 bases and J by 5 bases, and 15 bases separated the two germline ends. The CDR3 covers 12 residues. The DNA of the CDR3 is TGCAGCTCCACCCAGGGTCCTGAGACCCAGTACTTC. Translated, it gives CSSTQGPETQYF.

Here the CDR3 DNA reads TGTGCCAGCAGTTTCCTGGCGAGTGGCCGACCCTACGAGCAGTACTTC. Amino acids: CASSFLASGRPYEQYF. The rearrangement joins TRBV27 to TRBJ2-7; D gene uncertain. Trimming took 3 bases from V and 2 from J, leaving 17 bases between them. This CDR3 spans 16 amino acids. Germline V lookup: CDR1 MNHEY, CDR2 SMNVEV (reference sequence).

The V and J genes are TRBV10-2 and TRBJ2-1; 8 positions match TRBD1. Looked up from germline, CDR1 is WSHSY and CDR2 is SAAADI. The CDR3 spans 14 residues. J was trimmed by 10 bases and V by 5 bases; bases with no gene match: 10. CDR3 DNA sequence: TGCGCCAGCAGTAGGGACAGGTCTTTTGGAGAGCAGTTCTTC. It encodes CASSRDRSFGEQFF.

The count of this clonotype is one. This rearrangement joins TRBV12-3 or TRBV12-4 to TRBJ2-4, with 7 bases identical to TRBD1. J lost 15 bases, V lost 6 bases, and 14 bases had no gene match. This CDR3 has 13 residues. The CDR3 bases are TGTGCCAGCAGCTTTATACAGGGGAACGAGCGGTACTTC. The encoded protein is CASSFIQGNERYF.

This chain links TRBV12-3 or TRBV12-4 with TRBJ1-5, with D unresolved. V was shortened by 4 bases and J by 2 bases, with 9 bases between the two germline ends. This CDR3 comprises 14 residues. The CDR3 loop is CASSSRRGNQPQHF. The CDR3 DNA reads as TGTGCCAGCAGTTCCCGAAGGGGCAATCAGCCCCAGCATTTT.

J is TRBJ2-2 and V is TRBV5-1; perhaps D is TRBD1 or TRBD2 (5 bases each). V lost 4 bases, J lost 8 bases, and 12 bases lay in between. CDR1 is SGHRS and CDR2 is YFSETQ in the germline V gene. The CDR3 runs to 13 residues. In nucleotides, the CDR3 is TGCGCCAGCAGCCCGGGGACGTCAGGGGAGCTGTTTTTT. Translated: CASSPGTSGELFF.

This chain links TRBV12-3 or TRBV12-4 with TRBJ2-3, with D uncertain. V dropped 6 bases and J dropped 3 bases, with 13 bases sitting between them. CDR3 size: 14 residues. The CDR3 spells CASRTRTRTDTQYF. Written as DNA, the CDR3 is TGTGCCAGCAGGACCCGGACCAGAACAGATACGCAGTATTTT.

The chain couples TRBV20-1 to TRBJ2-1; 7 nucleotides match TRBD2. The CDR3 is made up of 13 amino acids. Germline V gives CDR1 DFQATT, CDR2 SNEGSKA (reference sequence). The CDR3 DNA is TGCCTCGCCAAGGGCGGGAGAATGAATGAGCAGTTCTTC. It yields the protein CLAKGGRMNEQFF.